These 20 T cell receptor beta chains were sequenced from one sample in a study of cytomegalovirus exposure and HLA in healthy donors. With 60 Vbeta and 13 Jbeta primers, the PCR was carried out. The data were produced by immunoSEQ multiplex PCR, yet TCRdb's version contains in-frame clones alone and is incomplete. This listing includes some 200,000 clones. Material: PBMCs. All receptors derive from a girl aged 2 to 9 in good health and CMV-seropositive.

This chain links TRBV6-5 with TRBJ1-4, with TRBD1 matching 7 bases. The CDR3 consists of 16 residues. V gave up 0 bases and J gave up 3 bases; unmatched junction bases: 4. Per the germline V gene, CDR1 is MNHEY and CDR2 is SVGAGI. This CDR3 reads CASSYSTGTANEKLFF. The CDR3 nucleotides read TGTGCCAGCAGTTACTCTACCGGGACAGCTAATGAAAAACTGTTTTTT.

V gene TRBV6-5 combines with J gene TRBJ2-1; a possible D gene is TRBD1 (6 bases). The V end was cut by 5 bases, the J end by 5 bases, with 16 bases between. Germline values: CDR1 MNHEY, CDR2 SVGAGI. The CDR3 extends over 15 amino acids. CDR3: CASSHRAGGDNEQFF. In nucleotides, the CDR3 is TGTGCCAGCAGTCACAGGGCGGGTGGGGACAATGAGCAGTTCTTC.

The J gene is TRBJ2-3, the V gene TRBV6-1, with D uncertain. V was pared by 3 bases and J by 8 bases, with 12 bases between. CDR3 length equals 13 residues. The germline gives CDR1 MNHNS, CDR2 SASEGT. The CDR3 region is CASSDPYRGTQYF. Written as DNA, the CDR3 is TGTGCCAGCAGTGACCCGTACCGAGGTACGCAGTATTTT.

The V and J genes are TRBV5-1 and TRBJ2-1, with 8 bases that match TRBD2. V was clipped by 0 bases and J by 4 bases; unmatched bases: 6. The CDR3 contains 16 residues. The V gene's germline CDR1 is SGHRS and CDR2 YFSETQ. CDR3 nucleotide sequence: TGCGCCAGCAGCTTGGCACTAGCGGACAATTACAATGAGCAGTTCTTC. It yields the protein CASSLALADNYNEQFF.

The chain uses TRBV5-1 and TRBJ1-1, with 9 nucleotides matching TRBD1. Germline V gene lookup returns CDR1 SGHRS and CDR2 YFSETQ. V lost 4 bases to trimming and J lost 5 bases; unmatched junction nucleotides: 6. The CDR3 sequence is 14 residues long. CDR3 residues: CASSAQGARTEAFF. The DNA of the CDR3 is TGCGCCAGCAGCGCACAGGGGGCGAGGACTGAAGCTTTCTTT.

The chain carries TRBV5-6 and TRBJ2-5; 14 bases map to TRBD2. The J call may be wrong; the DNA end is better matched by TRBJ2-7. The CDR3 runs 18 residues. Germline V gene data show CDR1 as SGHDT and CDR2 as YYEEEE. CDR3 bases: TGTGCCAGCAGCTTGGGGGGACTAGCGGGAGCCGTATTCGACGAGCAGTACTTC. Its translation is CASSLGGLAGAVFDEQYF.

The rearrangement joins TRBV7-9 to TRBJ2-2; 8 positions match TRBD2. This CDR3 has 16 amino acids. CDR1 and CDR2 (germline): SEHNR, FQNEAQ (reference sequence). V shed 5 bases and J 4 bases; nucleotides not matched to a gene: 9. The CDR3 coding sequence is TGTGCCAGCAGCCCAATTCTAGCGGGCGTCACCGGGGAGCTGTTTTTT. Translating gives CASSPILAGVTGELFF. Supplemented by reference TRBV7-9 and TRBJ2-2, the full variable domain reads DTGVSQNPRHKITKRGQNVTFRCDPISEHNRLYWYRQTLGQGPEFLTYFQNEAQLEKSRLLSDRFSAERPKGSFSTLEIQRTEQGDSAMYLCASSPILAGVTGELFFGEGSRLTVL.

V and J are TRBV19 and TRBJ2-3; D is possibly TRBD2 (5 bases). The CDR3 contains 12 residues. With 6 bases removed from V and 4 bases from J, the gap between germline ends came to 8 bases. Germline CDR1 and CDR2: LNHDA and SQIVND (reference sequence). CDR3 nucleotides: TGTGCCAGTAGGGGAGACCCAGATACGCAGTATTTT. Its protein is CASRGDPDTQYF.

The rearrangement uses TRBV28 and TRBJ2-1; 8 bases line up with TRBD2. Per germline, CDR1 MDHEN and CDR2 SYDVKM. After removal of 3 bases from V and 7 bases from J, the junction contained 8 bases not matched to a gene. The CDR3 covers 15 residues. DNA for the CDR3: TGTGCCAGCAGTTTTTTGCGGGAGGAATGGAATGAGCAGTTCTTC. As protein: CASSFLREEWNEQFF.

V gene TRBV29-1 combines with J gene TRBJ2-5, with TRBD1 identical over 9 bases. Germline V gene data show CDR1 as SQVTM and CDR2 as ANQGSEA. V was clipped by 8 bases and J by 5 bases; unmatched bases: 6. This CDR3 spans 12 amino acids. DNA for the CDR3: TGCAGCATTCCACAGGGGGCGGAGACCCAGTACTTC. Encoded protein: CSIPQGAETQYF. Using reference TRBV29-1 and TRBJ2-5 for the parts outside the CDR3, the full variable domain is SAVISQKPSRDICQRGTSLTIQCQVDSQVTMMFWYRQQPGQSLTLIATANQGSEATYESGFVIDKFPISRPNLTFSTLTVSNMSPEDSSIYLCSIPQGAETQYFGPGTRLLVL.

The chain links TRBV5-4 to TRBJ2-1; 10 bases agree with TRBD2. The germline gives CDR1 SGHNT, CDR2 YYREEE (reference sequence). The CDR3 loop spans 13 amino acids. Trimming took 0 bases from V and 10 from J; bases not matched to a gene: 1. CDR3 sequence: CASSLGTSGEQFF. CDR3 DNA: TGTGCCAGCAGCTTGGGGACTAGCGGCGAGCAGTTCTTC.

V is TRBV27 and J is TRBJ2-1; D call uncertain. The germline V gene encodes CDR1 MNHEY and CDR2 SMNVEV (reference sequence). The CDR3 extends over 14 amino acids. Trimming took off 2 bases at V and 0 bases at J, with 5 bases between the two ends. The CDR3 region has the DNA TGTGCCAGCAGTTTACGAGGCTCCTACAATGAGCAGTTCTTC. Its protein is CASSLRGSYNEQFF.

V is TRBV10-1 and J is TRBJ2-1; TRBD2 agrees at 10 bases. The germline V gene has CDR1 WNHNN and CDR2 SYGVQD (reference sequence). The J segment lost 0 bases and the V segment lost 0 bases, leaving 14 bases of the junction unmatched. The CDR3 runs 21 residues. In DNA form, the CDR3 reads TGCGCCAGCAGTGAGTCCCCGTTGGCTAGCGGGAGCCCCAGCTCCTACAATGAGCAGTTCTTC. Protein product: CASSESPLASGSPSSYNEQFF.

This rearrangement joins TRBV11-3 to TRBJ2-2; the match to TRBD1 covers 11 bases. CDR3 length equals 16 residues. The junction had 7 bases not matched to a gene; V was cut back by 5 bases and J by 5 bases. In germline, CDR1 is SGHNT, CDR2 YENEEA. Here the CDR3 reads CASSVGTGGRTGELFF. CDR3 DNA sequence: TGTGCCAGCAGCGTGGGGACAGGGGGAAGGACCGGGGAGCTGTTTTTT.

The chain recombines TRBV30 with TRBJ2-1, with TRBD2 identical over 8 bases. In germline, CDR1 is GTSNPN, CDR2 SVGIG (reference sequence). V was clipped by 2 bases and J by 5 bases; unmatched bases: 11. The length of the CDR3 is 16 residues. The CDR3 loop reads CAWSNPIPAGDNEQFF. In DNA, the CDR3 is TGTGCCTGGAGTAACCCTATCCCAGCGGGAGACAATGAGCAGTTCTTC. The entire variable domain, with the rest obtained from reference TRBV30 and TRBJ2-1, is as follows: SQTIHQWPATLVQPVGSPLSLECTVEGTSNPNLYWYRQAAGRGLQLLFYSVGIGQISSEVPQNLSASRPQDRQFILSSKKLLLSDSGFYLCAWSNPIPAGDNEQFFGPGTRLTVL.

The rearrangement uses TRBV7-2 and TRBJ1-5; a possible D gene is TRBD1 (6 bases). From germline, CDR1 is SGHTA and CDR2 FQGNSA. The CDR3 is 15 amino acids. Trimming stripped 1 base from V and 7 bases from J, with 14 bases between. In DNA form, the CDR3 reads TGTGCCAGCAGCTTAGAGCCAGGGGCTGGCCAGCCCCAGCATTTT. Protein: CASSLEPGAGQPQHF.

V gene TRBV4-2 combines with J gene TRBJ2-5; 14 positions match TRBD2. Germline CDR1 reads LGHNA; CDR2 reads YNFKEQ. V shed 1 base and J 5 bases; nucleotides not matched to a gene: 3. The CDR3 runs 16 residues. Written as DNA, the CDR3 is TGTGCCAGCAGCCAAGGACTAGCGGGAGGGGGTGAGACCCAGTACTTC. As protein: CASSQGLAGGGETQYF.

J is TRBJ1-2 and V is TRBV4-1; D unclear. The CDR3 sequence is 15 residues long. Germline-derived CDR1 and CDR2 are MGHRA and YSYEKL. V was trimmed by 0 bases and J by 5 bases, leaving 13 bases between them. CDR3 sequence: CASSQDREVVYGYTF. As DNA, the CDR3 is TGCGCCAGCAGCCAAGATAGAGAAGTGGTATATGGCTACACCTTC.

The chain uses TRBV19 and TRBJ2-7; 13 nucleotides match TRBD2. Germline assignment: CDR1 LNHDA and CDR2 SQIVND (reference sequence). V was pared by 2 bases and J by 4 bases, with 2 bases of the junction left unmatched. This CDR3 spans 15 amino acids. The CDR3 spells CASSIMGLAGYEQYF. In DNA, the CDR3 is TGTGCCAGTAGTATAATGGGACTAGCGGGATACGAGCAGTACTTC. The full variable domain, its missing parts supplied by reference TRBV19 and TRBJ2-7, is DGGITQSPKYLFRKEGQNVTLSCEQNLNHDAMYWYRQDPGQGLRLIYYSQIVNDFQKGDIAEGYSVSREKKESFPLTVTSAQKNPTAFYLCASSIMGLAGYEQYFGPGTRLTVT.

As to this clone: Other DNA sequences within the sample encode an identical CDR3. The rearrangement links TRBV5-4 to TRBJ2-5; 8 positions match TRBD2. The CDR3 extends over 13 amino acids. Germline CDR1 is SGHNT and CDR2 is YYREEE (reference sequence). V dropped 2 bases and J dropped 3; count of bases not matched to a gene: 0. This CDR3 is CASSLLAEETQYF. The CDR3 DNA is TGTGCCAGCAGCTTACTAGCGGAAGAGACCCAGTACTTC.